The next 18 T cell receptor beta chains were all read from a single sample in a study of vaccination effects on CD4 cells after COVID-19. No antigen is known for these receptors. CD4+ T cells specific for antigen were expanded with viral peptide pools by the ViraFEST assay before sequencing. Following 10 days of culture, CD4+ T cells were isolated. Vaccinated recipients, who were negative for nucleocapsid antibodies, had no history of SARS-CoV-2 infection. Profiling relied on immunoSEQ multiplex PCR, and the TCRdb table lists in-frame clones only, not all of them. The repertoire consists of fewer than 55,000 clones, with more than 75% occurring once and the leading ten covering 5.5% to 7%. The material was CD4+ T cells from PBMCs cultured with HCoV-OC43 spike peptides, obtained before COVID-19 vaccination. Subset meaning: HCoV-OC43 spike overlapping peptide pool stimulation. Source of these receptors: a human donor who received a COVID-19 vaccine.

The J gene is TRBJ2-3, the V gene TRBV5-4, with TRBD2 matching over 8 bases. V was clipped by 4 bases and J by 0 bases; unmatched bases: 7. CDR3 size: 16 residues. Germline lookup yields CDR1 SGHNT and CDR2 YYREEE (reference sequence). The chain's CDR3 is CASSESGGASTDTQYF. The CDR3 DNA is TGTGCCAGCAGCGAAAGCGGGGGAGCTAGCACAGATACGCAGTATTTT.

The rearrangement joins TRBV3-1 (or the pseudogene TRBV3-2) to TRBJ1-4, with D possibly being TRBD1 (6 bases). Trimming left V 2 bases short and J 5 bases short, with 15 bases between. Germline V lookup: CDR1 LGHDT, CDR2 YNNKEL (reference sequence). The CDR3 extends over 16 amino acids. For the CDR3, the DNA is TGTGCCAGCAGCCAACGTATACAGGGATACAATGAAAAACTGTTTTTT. Its translation is CASSQRIQGYNEKLFF.

The CDR3 coding sequence is TGTGCCAGCAGCTCGGCAGGGGGAAACACCATATATTTT. Translating it yields CASSSAGGNTIYF. V gene TRBV7-2 combines with J gene TRBJ1-3; D possibly corresponds to TRBD1 (5 bases). The V gene lost 4 bases and the J gene lost 4 bases, with 8 bases spanning the gap. CDR3 length equals 13 residues. CDR1 and CDR2 (germline): SGHTA, FQGNSA.

The chain recombines TRBV4-3 with TRBJ2-2, with a possible D match to TRBD2 (6 bases). CDR1 is LGHNA, CDR2 YSLEER, per germline. This CDR3 spans 15 amino acids. V dropped 0 bases and J dropped 3 bases, with 8 bases sitting between them. CDR3 loop: CASSQEWGDTGELFF. DNA for the CDR3: TGCGCCAGCAGCCAAGAATGGGGGGACACCGGGGAGCTGTTTTTT.

The chain couples TRBV5-5 to TRBJ1-6, with TRBD1 as a possible D gene (6 bases). This CDR3 is built from 15 residues. CDR1 and CDR2 (germline): SGHKS, YYEKEE (reference sequence). Trimming stripped 3 bases from V and 8 bases from J, with 15 bases between. CDR3 in DNA: TGTGCCAGCAGCTGGACAGTCTCTGCTGATTCACCCCTCCACTTT. Translated, it gives CASSWTVSADSPLHF.

The CDR3 DNA follows: TGCGCCAGCAGCCGCGGGACTAGCGGGGGTGAGACCCAGTACTTC. It is translated as CASSRGTSGGETQYF. The chain links TRBV4-1 to TRBJ2-5, with TRBD2 matching 14 bases. The CDR3 is made up of 15 amino acids. Germline values: CDR1 MGHRA, CDR2 YSYEKL. V shed 4 bases and J 5 bases; nucleotides not matched to a gene: 3.

The rearrangement uses TRBV30 and TRBJ2-1, with D unclear. Germline CDR1 is GTSNPN and CDR2 is SVGIG (reference sequence). This CDR3 has 14 amino acids. Trimming took 0 bases from V and 5 from J, leaving 11 bases between them. The CDR3 nucleotides are TGTGCCTGGAGTGTAGGGATCAAGAACAATGAGCAGTTCTTC. It translates to CAWSVGIKNNEQFF.

This chain joins TRBV6-1 and TRBJ2-7; maybe TRBD1 (6 bases). Between the trimmed V and J ends, which lost 3 bases and 5 bases, there was a span of 20 bases. Germline values: CDR1 MNHNS, CDR2 SASEGT. This CDR3 is 16 amino acids long. The CDR3 loop reads CASSDGIGLAGDEQYV. The CDR3 coding sequence is TGTGCCAGCAGTGACGGTATCGGCTTAGCAGGGGACGAGCAGTACGTC.

This clone was seen more than once but under ten times. This chain links TRBV7-8 with TRBJ1-1; possibly TRBD1 for D (5 bases). The CDR3 extends over 18 amino acids. Germline V gene data show CDR1 as SGHVS and CDR2 as FQNEAQ. The V and J ends lost 6 bases and 0 bases respectively, with 23 bases between them. The CDR3 DNA reads TGTGCCAGCAGGCGCGACGCCGGGACGACTCCTATGAACACTGAAGCTTTCTTT. Translation: CASRRDAGTTPMNTEAFF.

The V call is TRBV6-5, the J call TRBJ2-5; possibly TRBD1 for D (5 bases). The germline V and J ends were trimmed by 6 bases and 0 bases, with 8 bases remaining between them. This CDR3 is 13 amino acids long. CDR1 is MNHEY and CDR2 is SVGAGI in the germline V gene. The CDR3: CASSSGHQETQYF. The CDR3, as DNA: TGTGCCAGCAGCTCAGGGCACCAAGAGACCCAGTACTTC.

V is TRBV7-2 and J is TRBJ2-6; D not resolved. Germline CDR1 and CDR2: SGHTA and FQGNSA. The CDR3 is 15 residues long. V was clipped by 2 bases and J by 0 bases, with 5 bases between them. The DNA of the CDR3 is TGTGCCAGCAGCTTATTCCGCTCTGGGGCCAACGTCCTGACTTTC. Its protein product is CASSLFRSGANVLTF.

V usage is TRBV29-1 and J usage is TRBJ2-3; maybe TRBD2 (6 bases). Germline CDR1 SQVTM, CDR2 ANQGSEA. The CDR3 length is 14 residues. The V end lost 6 bases, the J end lost 5 bases, and 18 bases lay between the germline ends. CDR3 coding DNA: TGCAGCGTGTCTATTATGGGGGGAAGAGATACGCAGTATTTT. Translation gives CSVSIMGGRDTQYF.

The CDR3 here is CASSYSRTTVDEAFF. Here the CDR3 DNA reads TGTGCCAGCAGTTACTCCCGAACGACGGTCGACGAAGCTTTCTTT. The V and J genes are TRBV6-5 and TRBJ1-1; unclear D gene. CDR3 size: 15 residues. The germline gives CDR1 MNHEY, CDR2 SVGAGI. V was pared by 0 bases and J by 8 bases, with 16 bases between.

The genes are TRBV18 and TRBJ1-6; 8 bases line up with TRBD1. V lost 5 bases and J lost 7; bases outside the gene matches: 10. CDR3 size: 16 residues. Germline assignment: CDR1 KGHSH and CDR2 LQKENI. The DNA for the CDR3 is TGTGCCAGCTCATTGACAGGGGCGTCTCTCAATTCACCCCTCCACTTT. The encoded protein is CASSLTGASLNSPLHF.

The rearrangement uses TRBV6-2 or TRBV6-3 and TRBJ2-7; possible D gene TRBD1, 5 bases. The CDR3 loop spans 14 amino acids. Germline lookup yields CDR1 MNHEY and CDR2 SVGEGT. Between the trimmed V and J ends, which lost 0 bases and 1 base, there was a span of 7 bases. The CDR3, as DNA: TGTGCCAGCAGTTACTCCGCAGGGTCCTACGAGCAGTACGTC. Translated: CASSYSAGSYEQYV.

The chain is built from TRBV24-1 and TRBJ2-1; D ambiguous. This CDR3 has 15 amino acids. Germline V gene lookup returns CDR1 KGHDR and CDR2 SFDVKD. The V end was cut by 4 bases, the J end by 0 bases, with 9 bases between. The CDR3 is CATSDPRSSYNEQFF. The CDR3 DNA reads TGTGCCACCAGTGACCCGAGGAGCTCCTACAATGAGCAGTTCTTC.

The chain employs TRBV2 and TRBJ1-2; D remains unclear. Germline V gene sequence: CDR1 SNHLY, CDR2 FYNNEI. This CDR3 spans 13 amino acids. Trimming removed 3 bases at V and 5 bases at J, with 10 bases between. DNA of the CDR3: TGTGCCAGCAGTGAGAAAACTGGATATGGCTACACCTTC. Residues: CASSEKTGYGYTF. The variable domain in full, completed from reference TRBV2 and TRBJ1-2, reads EPEVTQTPSHQVTQMGQEVILRCVPISNHLYFYWYRQILGQKVEFLVSFYNNEISEKSEIFDDQFSVERPDGSNFTLKIRSTKLEDSAMYFCASSEKTGYGYTFGSGTRLTVV.

The chain is built from TRBV7-3 and TRBJ2-2, with D unresolved. The CDR3 contains 13 residues. The germline CDR1 and CDR2 sequences are SGHTA and FQGTGA. Deletions cut 5 bases from V and 2 bases from J, with 6 bases between. CDR3 sequence (DNA): TGTGCCAGCAGCATTCCTAACACCGGGGAGCTGTTTTTT. Translating gives CASSIPNTGELFF.